The clone carrying this T cell receptor beta chain was observed many times. During its preparation, the TCRbeta library received unique molecular identifiers. One entry per CDR3 protein results from TCRdb running MiXCR on the PCR reads. The top ten hold 25% to 30% of the sample, which has a few hundred thousand distinct CDR3 sequences, 43% seen once. With V trimmed by 5 bases and J by 6 bases, 11 bases remained unmatched. Germline V gene sequence: CDR1 SQVTM, CDR2 ANQGSEA. The CDR3 sequence is 14 residues long. This entry belongs to a study of T-cell reconstitution after alpha-beta-depleted transplantation in children.

Material: PBMCs, obtained before TCRalphabeta/CD19-depleted stem cell transplant. The chain carries TRBV29-1 and TRBJ1-2; 8 nucleotides line up with TRBD1. This TCR was recovered from a girl aged 2 to 9 with aplastic anemia, due to receive a stem cell transplant. In nucleotides, the CDR3 is TGCAGCGTTCTCAAGGGGCGGACAGGGAATGGCTACACCTTC. Amino acids: CSVLKGRTGNGYTF.